This paragraph covers one TCR beta chain sequence. This clone's antigen is unknown. Within one base of it there is no much larger clone, and no base qualities were kept. Other DNA sequences in the same sample also yield this CDR3. The entire amount of isolated RNA was reverse transcribed using the High Capacity cDNA Reverse Transcription Kit, so the sequenced TCRB transcripts were expressed ones. Naive, central memory and regulatory T cell samples underwent deep immunoSEQ sequencing, averaging about 3.57 million total reads per sample. Sorted cells were lysed in RLT buffer and RNA was extracted with DNase-treated RNeasy Micro or Mini kits, depending on cell number. Each cell subset was processed separately to prevent cross-contamination, with patient and healthy donor samples processed together. The immunoSEQ multiplex PCR was used to amplify TCRB sequences from cDNA, generating 87-bp fragments that spanned the CDR3 region. Amplicons were sequenced on the Illumina HiSeq platform. The original pipeline was this. PCR bias was corrected computationally using synthetic template baselines, and reads within Hamming distance 2 were collapsed, with unmergeable singletons discarded. Reads were aligned against IMGT so that V, D and J genes, CDR3 length and insertions or deletions at six rearrangement sites could be assigned. Within each subset, clonotype counts were normalized to sorted cell number, after which true diversity and Gini coefficients were computed with the tcR R package. The overlap coefficient, calculated on TCRB nucleotide sequences, was used to quantify repertoire sharing. Here the immuneACCESS table is served through TCRdb, limited to in-frame sequences with V and J called. Missing clones are a known gap in these copies; in checked studies unresolved V genes cover under half, and the rest lacks a known reason. The DNA gave D and trimming, while V, J and clone size come from that table. Within this sample are 200,000 to 250,000 clones, with about a tenth of them counted one time only. Less than 1.5% of the sample belongs to the ten largest clones.

The data were taken from a study of beta chain features in type 1 diabetes (dated by TCRdb to 2016 to 2018). For the wider study: Mean age, gender distribution, total cell number and subset yield did not differ between patients and healthy donors. A total of about 100,000,000 sorted cells were examined across all samples, and RNA yield correlated strongly with the number of cells per subset. In the study, recently diagnosed type 1 diabetes patients and matched healthy donors were compared on the TCRB repertoires of their sorted circulating CD4+ T cell subsets. Naive and central memory subsets were obtained from all 30 or so donors, but regulatory and stem cell-like memory subsets were isolated from only 8 patients and about 8 healthy donors.

Sequences SEHNR (CDR1) and FQNEAQ (CDR2) are obtained from the germline V gene (reference sequence). V is clipped by 5 bases and J by 2 bases, and the sequence between their germline boundaries is 15 bases long. From the cysteine up to the phenylalanine, the CDR3 has a length of 15 residues. Only CDR3 DNA remains: 45 bases, in frame from the first base. What the study reported, not specific to this receptor: Sequencing cDNA rather than genomic DNA could over-represent highly expressing activated cells, although activation and CD3 levels did not differ between groups. A moderate but significant shortening of TCRB CDR3 length was observed in type 1 diabetes patients in all four CD4+ subsets. At VDJ recombination sites, type 1 diabetes patients had fewer insertions and more deleted nucleotides, which implies abnormalities in thymic rearrangement. Only small numbers of individuals were included in the HLA sub-analyses, which left unresolved whether HLA type had any influence on TCRB rearrangement. The naive, central memory and regulatory TCRB repertoires appeared to resemble one another more closely among patients than among healthy donors. Shorter templates might be favored by PCR, yet because patient and control samples were amplified and corrected together, any such skew would affect both groups equally.

Each donor gave one peripheral blood draw, averaging roughly 100 mL, which was collected into heparinised tubes. A BD FACSAria II and a panel including CD45RO, CCR7, CD25, CD127, CD95 and CD27 were used to sort naive, central memory, regulatory and stem cell-like memory CD4+ T cells. Purity was above 98% for every sorted population. Right away, PBMCs were isolated by Lymphoprep density gradient centrifugation and were stained directly, with no culture step. To minimize batch effects, samples were stained and sorted in pairs, one healthy donor with one patient per experiment. The TCR was taken from a man between 18 and 29 years old in good health. Material for sequencing was central memory CD4+ T cells from blood. The chain is made from TRBV7-9 and TRBJ2-5; the D gene cannot be resolved reliably. The CDR3 here reads CASSVRSGPQETQYF. The DNA sequence reads TGTGCCAGCAGCGTTCGGTCCGGGCCACAAGAGACCCAGTACTTC.